These 25 T cell receptor beta chains originate from one sample sequenced in a study of lymphopenia after photon versus proton radiotherapy. The data were produced by immunoSEQ multiplex PCR, yet TCRdb's version contains in-frame clones alone and is incomplete. The sample holds under 70,000 clones, around 93% seen once. The material sequenced was peripheral blood, taken from a patient treated with photon-based radiotherapy. The receptors were sampled from a woman aged 40-49 years with cholangiocarcinoma.

For this clone: Additional DNA sequences in this sample encode the identical CDR3. V and J are TRBV9 and TRBJ2-7, with 7 bases that match TRBD1. Germline CDR1 SGDLS, CDR2 YYNGEE. With 4 bases clipped from V and 5 bases from J, the junction kept 6 bases outside the gene matches. The CDR3 extends over 13 amino acids. The CDR3, as DNA: TGTGCCAGCAGCTCAGGGGGTCCCAACGAGCAGTACTTC. Amino acid sequence: CASSSGGPNEQYF.

The chain combines TRBV19 with TRBJ1-6, with TRBD1 as a possible D gene (6 bases). V lost 3 bases, J lost 2 bases, and 11 bases lay in between. The V gene's germline CDR1 is LNHDA and CDR2 SQIVND (reference sequence). This CDR3 is 16 amino acids long. The DNA of the CDR3 is TGTGCCAGTAGTATCGGAGGGGGACCCTATAATTCACCCCTCCACTTT. Its translation is CASSIGGGPYNSPLHF.

The gene calls are TRBV14 and TRBJ2-7; D remains ambiguous. Trimming took 1 base from V and 6 from J, leaving 4 bases between them. The CDR3 consists of 11 residues. Germline CDR1 reads SGHDN; CDR2 reads FVKESK. The CDR3 nucleotides read TGTGCCAGCAGCCAAGCCCTCGAGCAGTACTTC. As protein: CASSQALEQYF. Using reference TRBV14 and TRBJ2-7 for the parts outside the CDR3, the full variable domain is EAGVTQFPSHSVIEKGQTVTLRCDPISGHDNLYWYRRVMGKEIKFLLHFVKESKQDESGMPNNRFLAERTGGTYSTLKVQPAELEDSGVYFCASSQALEQYFGPGTRLTVT.

The CDR3 sequence: CSVEGVAGFLNTEAFF. The CDR3 DNA sequence: TGCAGCGTTGAAGGAGTGGCAGGTTTCCTTAACACTGAAGCTTTCTTT. The rearrangement joins TRBV29-1 to TRBJ1-1, with D uncertain. This CDR3 contains 16 residues. Germline V gene sequence: CDR1 SQVTM, CDR2 ANQGSEA. V shed 1 base and J shed 2 bases, with 17 bases lying between them.

In its sample, this clone was seen once. The genes are TRBV7-9 and TRBJ1-2; TRBD1 matches at 7 bases. The trim removed 1 base at V and 7 bases at J, leaving 9 bases unmatched. The CDR3 covers 15 residues. Germline CDR1 is SEHNR and CDR2 is FQNEAQ (reference sequence). The CDR3 loop reads CASSLGQGVFSGYTF. The CDR3 DNA reads TGTGCCAGCAGCTTAGGGCAGGGGGTTTTCAGTGGCTACACCTTC.

The chain links TRBV5-1 to TRBJ1-2; D is ambiguous. This CDR3 comprises 15 residues. Trimming left V 2 bases short and J 0 bases short, with 11 bases between. The germline CDR1 and CDR2 sequences are SGHRS and YFSETQ. CDR3 sequence (DNA): TGCGCCAGCAGCTTCGATACGTCGACTAACTATGGCTACACCTTC. It translates to CASSFDTSTNYGYTF.

The chain employs TRBV6-1 and TRBJ1-2, with TRBD1 as a possible D gene (6 bases). Germline lookup yields CDR1 MNHNS and CDR2 SASEGT. V lost 7 bases and J 8 bases, leaving 20 bases between the germline ends. CDR3 length: 14 amino acids. CDR3 in DNA: TGTGCCAGCACCGATTTGGGACATGATGTAGGCTACACCTTC. Protein sequence: CASTDLGHDVGYTF.

This sequence joins TRBV7-2 and TRBJ2-2; TRBD1 matches at 10 bases. The V and J ends lost 5 bases and 4 bases, in that order; junction bases with no gene match: 10. The CDR3 has 17 amino acids. Germline V lookup: CDR1 SGHTA, CDR2 FQGNSA. The CDR3 reads CASSKGQGSLFTGELFF. CDR3 DNA sequence: TGTGCCAGCAGCAAGGGACAGGGGTCCCTTTTCACCGGGGAGCTGTTTTTT.

The rearrangement uses TRBV6-1 and TRBJ2-1, with D possibly being TRBD1 (5 bases). CDR1 and CDR2 from the germline V gene are MNHNS and SASEGT. Trimming pared 6 bases from V and 8 bases from J, leaving 11 bases between. This CDR3 spans 12 amino acids. The CDR3 DNA follows: TGTGCCAGCAGCACCAGGGTGGATGAGCAGTTCTTC. Translated: CASSTRVDEQFF.

The rearrangement uses TRBV6-1 and TRBJ1-1; D not resolved. This CDR3 spans 11 amino acids. The V and J ends lost 7 bases and 8 bases respectively, with 11 bases between them. Germline loops: CDR1 MNHNS, CDR2 SASEGT. CDR3 in amino acids: CASKVRNEAFF. CDR3 bases: TGTGCCAGCAAAGTGAGAAACGAAGCTTTCTTT.

The chain recombines TRBV5-6 with TRBJ2-1; the D call may be TRBD1 or TRBD2 (5 bases each). Deletions cut 1 base from V and 3 bases from J, with 17 bases between. The CDR3 covers 17 residues. The germline CDR1 and CDR2 sequences are SGHDT and YYEEEE. CDR3 amino acids: CASSLRDQIRVYNEQFF. The CDR3 nucleotides read TGTGCCAGCAGCTTGAGGGACCAAATACGAGTCTACAATGAGCAGTTCTTC.

This chain joins TRBV19 and TRBJ1-1, with a weak D call TRBD1 (5 bases). The CDR3 is 12 amino acids. Germline V gives CDR1 LNHDA, CDR2 SQIVND (reference sequence). Trimming took 10 bases from V and 0 from J, leaving 9 bases between them. CDR3: CANTQVNTEAFF. The CDR3 nucleotides read TGTGCCAACACACAGGTGAACACTGAAGCTTTCTTT.

The V call is TRBV9, the J call TRBJ2-1, with 7 bases identical to TRBD2. After removal of 3 bases from V and 0 bases from J, the junction contained 0 bases not matched to a gene. The CDR3 has 14 residues. Germline CDR1 is SGDLS and CDR2 is YYNGEE. CDR3 sequence: CASSGGSSYNEQFF. CDR3 sequence (DNA): TGTGCCAGCAGCGGCGGGAGCTCCTACAATGAGCAGTTCTTC.

This CDR3 reads CASSMGQTTEKLFF. The CDR3 DNA sequence: TGCGCCAGCAGCATGGGACAGACGACTGAAAAACTGTTTTTT. The chain carries TRBV5-1 and TRBJ1-4; 7 bases match TRBD1. In germline, CDR1 is SGHRS, CDR2 YFSETQ. The CDR3 extends over 14 amino acids. V gave up 4 bases and J gave up 7 bases; unmatched junction bases: 7.

The chain recombines TRBV5-1 with TRBJ1-4; weak D call: TRBD1 (6 bases). Germline CDR1 is SGHRS and CDR2 is YFSETQ. This CDR3 region has 13 residues. V lost 6 bases and J 10 bases, leaving 16 bases between the germline ends. CDR3 in amino acids: CASTVQQGGKLFF. The CDR3 bases are TGCGCCAGCACCGTTCAACAGGGAGGAAAACTGTTTTTT.

This chain connects TRBV5-5 to TRBJ1-2, with D unclear. V gave up 4 bases and J gave up 6 bases, with 13 bases separating them. This CDR3 region has 13 residues. Germline CDR1 and CDR2: SGHKS and YYEKEE (reference sequence). The DNA for the CDR3 is TGTGCCAGCAGCCCGGACGGGTTGGATGGCTACACCTTC. Translated, it gives CASSPDGLDGYTF.

The chain employs TRBV27 and TRBJ1-5, with no clear D. Looked up from germline, CDR1 is MNHEY and CDR2 is SMNVEV (reference sequence). V lost 0 bases and J 7 bases, leaving 10 bases between the germline ends. The CDR3 length is 14 residues. CDR3 sequence reads: CASSLSPGRQPQHF. In nucleotides, the CDR3 is TGTGCCAGCAGTTTATCCCCAGGACGGCAGCCCCAGCATTTT.

The V call is TRBV19, the J call TRBJ1-3; D unclear. V shed 5 bases and J shed 0 bases, with 11 bases lying between them. CDR3 length: 15 amino acids. CDR1 LNHDA and CDR2 SQIVND come from the germline V gene (reference sequence). CDR3 DNA: TGTGCCAGTAGTCTCACAGCGTACTCTGGAAACACCATATATTTT. Protein: CASSLTAYSGNTIYF. The full variable domain, in which reference TRBV19 and TRBJ1-3 provide the parts outside the CDR3, is DGGITQSPKYLFRKEGQNVTLSCEQNLNHDAMYWYRQDPGQGLRLIYYSQIVNDFQKGDIAEGYSVSREKKESFPLTVTSAQKNPTAFYLCASSLTAYSGNTIYFGEGSWLTVV.

The CDR3 DNA is TGTGCCACCAGCATCAGGGGGGGACAGGGGACAGATACGCAGTATTTT. It yields the protein CATSIRGGQGTDTQYF. The V and J genes are TRBV15 and TRBJ2-3; 10 bases line up with TRBD1. Germline V gene sequence: CDR1 LNHNV, CDR2 YYDKDF (reference sequence). The CDR3 is made up of 16 amino acids. J gave up 3 bases and V 4 bases, and 7 bases lay outside the gene matches.

V usage is TRBV30 and J usage is TRBJ2-5; TRBD1 agrees at 9 bases. The CDR3 totals 12 residues. Trimming removed 7 bases from V and 5 bases from J; junction bases left unmatched: 5. The germline V gene has CDR1 GTSNPN and CDR2 SVGIG (reference sequence). The CDR3 sequence: CAYTGGSETQYF. The CDR3 DNA reads as TGTGCCTATACAGGGGGCTCGGAGACCCAGTACTTC.

The chain employs TRBV6-1 and TRBJ1-1, with TRBD1 matching over 8 bases. Germline CDR1 is MNHNS and CDR2 is SASEGT. The CDR3 sequence is 14 residues long. Trimming took 4 bases from V and 5 from J; bases not matched to a gene: 6. This CDR3 is CASSGNRGFTEAFF. The DNA of the CDR3 is TGTGCCAGCAGTGGAAACAGGGGGTTTACTGAAGCTTTCTTT.

This chain joins TRBV19 and TRBJ1-5; the match to TRBD1 covers 9 bases. The germline gives CDR1 LNHDA, CDR2 SQIVND (reference sequence). The length of the CDR3 is 17 residues. The V gene end was trimmed by 6 bases and the J gene end by 4 bases; junction bases not matched to a gene: 13. CDR3 residues: CASRPLGQGNRNQPQHF. In DNA form, the CDR3 reads TGTGCCAGTAGACCTCTGGGACAGGGCAACCGTAATCAGCCCCAGCATTTT. The full variable domain, its missing parts supplied by reference TRBV19 and TRBJ1-5, is DGGITQSPKYLFRKEGQNVTLSCEQNLNHDAMYWYRQDPGQGLRLIYYSQIVNDFQKGDIAEGYSVSREKKESFPLTVTSAQKNPTAFYLCASRPLGQGNRNQPQHFGDGTRLSIL.

CDR3 nucleotides: TGTGCCAGCAGTTTAAGAAGGCAGCCGTCGCCCCTCCACTTT. It translates to CASSLRRQPSPLHF. The V and J genes are TRBV7-2 and TRBJ1-6; D unclear. CDR1 and CDR2 from the germline V gene are SGHTA and FQGNSA. V was cut by 6 bases and J by 13 bases, with 19 bases left in between. The CDR3 sequence is 14 residues long.

The CDR3 DNA sequence: TGTGCCAGCAGACGAGCGGGAGTGTCGTACAATGAGCAGTTCTTC. Translated, it gives CASRRAGVSYNEQFF. The genes are TRBV28 and TRBJ2-1; 8 positions agree with TRBD2. Trimming cost V 6 bases and J 4 bases; bases outside gene matches: 8. Germline loops: CDR1 MDHEN, CDR2 SYDVKM. This CDR3 comprises 15 residues.

The chain joins TRBV28 to TRBJ1-5; 9 positions agree with TRBD1. The V gene end was trimmed by 3 bases and the J gene end by 1 base; junction bases not matched to a gene: 10. In germline, CDR1 is MDHEN, CDR2 SYDVKM. CDR3 size: 18 residues. The chain's CDR3 is CASSFGWEQGASNQPQHF. The CDR3 DNA follows: TGTGCCAGCAGTTTCGGGTGGGAACAGGGGGCCAGCAATCAGCCCCAGCATTTT.